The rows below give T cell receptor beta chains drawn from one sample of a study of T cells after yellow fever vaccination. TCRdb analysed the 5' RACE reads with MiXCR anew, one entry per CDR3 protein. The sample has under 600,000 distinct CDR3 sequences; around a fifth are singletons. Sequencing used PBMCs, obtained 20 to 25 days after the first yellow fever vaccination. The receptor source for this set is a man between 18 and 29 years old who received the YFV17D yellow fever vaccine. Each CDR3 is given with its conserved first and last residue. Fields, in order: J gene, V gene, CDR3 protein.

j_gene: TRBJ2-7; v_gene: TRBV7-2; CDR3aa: CASSLGVAYEQYF
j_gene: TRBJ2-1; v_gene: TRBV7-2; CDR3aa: CASSRQGQVRNEQFF
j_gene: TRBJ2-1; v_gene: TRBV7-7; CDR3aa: CASSLEGFATEQFF
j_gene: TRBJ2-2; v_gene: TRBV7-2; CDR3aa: CASSLVISTGEPFF
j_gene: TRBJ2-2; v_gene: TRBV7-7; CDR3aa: CASSRERTGELFF
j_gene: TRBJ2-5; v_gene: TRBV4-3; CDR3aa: CASSQEFNEGETQYF
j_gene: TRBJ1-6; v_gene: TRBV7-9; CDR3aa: CASSSSASSPLHF
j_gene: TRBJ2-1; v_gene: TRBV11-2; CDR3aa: CASSSPLGVYNEQFF
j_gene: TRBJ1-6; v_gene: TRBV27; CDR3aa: CASRRGRLNSPLHF
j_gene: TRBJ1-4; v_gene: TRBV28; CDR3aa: CASSTTGGNEKLFF
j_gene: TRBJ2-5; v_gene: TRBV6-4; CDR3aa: CASSDRLEGLSDWGVEETQYF
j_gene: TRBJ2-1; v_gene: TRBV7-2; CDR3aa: CASSPDRASRNEQFF
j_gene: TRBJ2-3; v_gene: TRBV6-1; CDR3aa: CASSRTGIADTQYF
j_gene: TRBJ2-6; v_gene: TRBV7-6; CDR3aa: CASSLGGGTSGANVLTF
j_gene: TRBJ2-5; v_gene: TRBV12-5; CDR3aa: CASGTGDRGETQYF
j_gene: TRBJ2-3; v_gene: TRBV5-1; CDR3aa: CASSIRDRWTSTDTQYF
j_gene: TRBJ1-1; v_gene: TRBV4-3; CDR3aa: CASSQVGPVTEAFF
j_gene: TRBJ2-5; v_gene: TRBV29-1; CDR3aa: CSVAGERWETQYF
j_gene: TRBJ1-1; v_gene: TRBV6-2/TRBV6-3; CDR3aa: CASSYPGTGPRSTEAFF
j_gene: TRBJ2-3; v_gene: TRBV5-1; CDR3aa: CASSISQDVSLGRPHDTQYF
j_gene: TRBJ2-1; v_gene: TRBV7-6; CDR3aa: CASSLGSLDYVGNEQFF
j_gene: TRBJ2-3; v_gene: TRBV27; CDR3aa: CASSYQRTDTQYF
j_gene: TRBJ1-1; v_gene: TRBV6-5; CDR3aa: CASSYRIVTGTEAFF
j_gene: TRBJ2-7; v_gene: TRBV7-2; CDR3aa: CASSPAGTSGGAYEQYF
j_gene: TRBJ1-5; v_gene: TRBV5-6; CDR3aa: CASSFWGANSNQPQHF
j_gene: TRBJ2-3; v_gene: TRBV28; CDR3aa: CASRSVGRPITDTQYF
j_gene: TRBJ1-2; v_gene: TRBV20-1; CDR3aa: CSARDNWVSYGYTF
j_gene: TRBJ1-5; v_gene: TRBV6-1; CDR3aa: CASSDQGDYQPQHF
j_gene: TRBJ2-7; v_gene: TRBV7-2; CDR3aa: CASSWDRAGEQYF
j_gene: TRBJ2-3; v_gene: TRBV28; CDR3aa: CASSLTGDDTQYF
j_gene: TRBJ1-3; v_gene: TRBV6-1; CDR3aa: CASSEYQVRLRSGNTIYF
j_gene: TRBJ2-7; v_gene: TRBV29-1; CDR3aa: CSVEDQSQGRVGYEQYF
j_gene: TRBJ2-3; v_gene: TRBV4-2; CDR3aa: CASSQVQEADTQYF
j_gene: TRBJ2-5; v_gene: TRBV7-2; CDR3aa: CASSSGQGVGETQYF
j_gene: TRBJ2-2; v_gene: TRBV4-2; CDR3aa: CASSQDLPGGKWAGELFF
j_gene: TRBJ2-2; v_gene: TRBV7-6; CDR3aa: CASSSDREAGELFF
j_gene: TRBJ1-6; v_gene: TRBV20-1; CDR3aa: CSARDLQVNSPLHF
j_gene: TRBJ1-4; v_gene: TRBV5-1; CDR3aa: CASSLQGLGGEKLFF
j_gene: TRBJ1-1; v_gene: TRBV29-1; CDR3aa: CSAGHLNTEAFF
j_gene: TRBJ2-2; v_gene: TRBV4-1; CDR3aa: CASSQVRDAGELFF
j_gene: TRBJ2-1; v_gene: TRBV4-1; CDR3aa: CASSARGQLSNEQFF
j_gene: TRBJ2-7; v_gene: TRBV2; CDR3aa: CASSEGNFSYEQYF
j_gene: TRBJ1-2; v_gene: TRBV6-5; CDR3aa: CASSYSGQGQFGYTF
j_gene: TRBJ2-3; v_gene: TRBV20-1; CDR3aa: CSAVYSGGADTQYF
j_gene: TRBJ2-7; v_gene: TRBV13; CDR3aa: CASSFPLSYEQYF
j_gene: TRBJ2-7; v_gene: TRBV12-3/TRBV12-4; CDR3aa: CASSSTGLTYEQYF
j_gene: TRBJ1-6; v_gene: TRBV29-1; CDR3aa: CSVGSSKGSPLHF
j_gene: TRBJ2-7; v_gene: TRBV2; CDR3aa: CASTRSDGYEQYF
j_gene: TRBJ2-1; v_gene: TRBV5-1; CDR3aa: CASSLVRDPGVYEQFF
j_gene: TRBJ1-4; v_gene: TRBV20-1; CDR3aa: CSATDEDNEKLFF
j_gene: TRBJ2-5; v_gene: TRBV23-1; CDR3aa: CASSQQQGHAETQYF
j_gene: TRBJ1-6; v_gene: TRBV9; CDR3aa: CASSVGGESPLHF
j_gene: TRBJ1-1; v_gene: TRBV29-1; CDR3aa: CSVEDANTEAFF
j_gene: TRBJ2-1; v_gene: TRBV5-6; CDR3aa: CASSRDGNEQFF
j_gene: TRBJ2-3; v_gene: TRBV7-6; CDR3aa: CASSLTTGGGTDTQYF
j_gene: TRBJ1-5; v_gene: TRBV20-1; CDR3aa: CSARVRPYSNQPQHF
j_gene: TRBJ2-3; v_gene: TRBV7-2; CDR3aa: CASSRTGQRTDTQYF
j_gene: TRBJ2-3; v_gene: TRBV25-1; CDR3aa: CASSGQPDTQYF
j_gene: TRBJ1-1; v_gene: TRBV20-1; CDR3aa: CSARGSNTEAFF